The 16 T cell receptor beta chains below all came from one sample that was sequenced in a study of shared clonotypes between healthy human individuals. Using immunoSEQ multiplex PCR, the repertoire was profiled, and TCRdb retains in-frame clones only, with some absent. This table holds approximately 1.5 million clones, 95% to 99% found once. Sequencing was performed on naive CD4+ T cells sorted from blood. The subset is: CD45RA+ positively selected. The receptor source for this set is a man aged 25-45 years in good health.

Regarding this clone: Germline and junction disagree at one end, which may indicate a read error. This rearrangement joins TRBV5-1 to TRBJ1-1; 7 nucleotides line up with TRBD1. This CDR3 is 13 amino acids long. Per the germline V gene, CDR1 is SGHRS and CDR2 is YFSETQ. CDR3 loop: CASSLGTEGEAFF. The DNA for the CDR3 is TGCGCCAGCAGTTTGGGGACAGAGGGTGAAGCTTTCTTT.

CDR3: CASRDPGGLALGEQYF. CDR3 sequence (DNA): TGTGCCAGCAGGGACCCGGGTGGACTAGCTTTGGGAGAGCAGTACTTC. The chain recombines TRBV28 with TRBJ2-7; 8 nucleotides line up with TRBD2. The germline CDR1 and CDR2 sequences are MDHEN and SYDVKM. Trimming cost V 6 bases and J 7 bases; bases outside gene matches: 17. CDR3 length equals 16 residues. The full variable domain, completed using reference TRBV28 and TRBJ2-7, is DVKVTQSSRYLVKRTGEKVFLECVQDMDHENMFWYRQDPGLGLRLIYFSYDVKMKEKGDIPEGYSVSREKKERFSLILESASTNQTSMYLCASRDPGGLALGEQYFGPGTRLTVT.

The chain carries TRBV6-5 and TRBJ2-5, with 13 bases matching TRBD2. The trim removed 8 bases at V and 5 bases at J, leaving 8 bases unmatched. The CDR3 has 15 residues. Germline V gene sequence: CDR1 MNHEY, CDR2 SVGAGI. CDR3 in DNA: TGTGCCAGCCTGGGGACTAGCGGGGCACAGGAGACCCAGTACTTC. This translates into CASLGTSGAQETQYF.

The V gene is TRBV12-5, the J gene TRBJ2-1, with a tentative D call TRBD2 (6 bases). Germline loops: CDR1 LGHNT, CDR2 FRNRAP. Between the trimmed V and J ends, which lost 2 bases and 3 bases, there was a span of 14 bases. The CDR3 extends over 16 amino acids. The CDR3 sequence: CASGLLGGSYYNEQFF. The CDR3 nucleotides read TGTGCTAGTGGTTTGCTCGGGGGAAGTTACTACAATGAGCAGTTCTTC. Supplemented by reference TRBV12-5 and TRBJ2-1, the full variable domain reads DARVTQTPRHKVTEMGQEVTMRCQPILGHNTVFWYRQTMMQGLELLAYFRNRAPLDDSGMPKDRFSAEMPDATLATLKIQPSEPRDSAVYFCASGLLGGSYYNEQFFGPGTRLTVL.

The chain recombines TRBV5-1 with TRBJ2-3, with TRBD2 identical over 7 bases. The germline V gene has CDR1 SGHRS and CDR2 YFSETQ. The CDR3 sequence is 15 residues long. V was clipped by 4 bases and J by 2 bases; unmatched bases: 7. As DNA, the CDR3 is TGCGCCAGCAGCCCACAAGCGGGATTCACAGATACGCAGTATTTT. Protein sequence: CASSPQAGFTDTQYF.

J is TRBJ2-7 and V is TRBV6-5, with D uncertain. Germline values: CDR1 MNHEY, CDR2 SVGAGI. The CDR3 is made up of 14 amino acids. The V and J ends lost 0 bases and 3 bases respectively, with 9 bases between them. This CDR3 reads CASSYSPPYYEQYF. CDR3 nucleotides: TGTGCCAGCAGTTACTCCCCCCCGTACTACGAGCAGTACTTC.

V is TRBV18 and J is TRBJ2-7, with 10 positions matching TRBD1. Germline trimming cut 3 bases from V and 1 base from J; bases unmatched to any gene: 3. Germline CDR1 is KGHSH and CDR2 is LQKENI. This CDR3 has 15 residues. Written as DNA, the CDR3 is TGTGCCAGCTCACCGACAGGGGGCGCGTCCTACGAGCAGTACTTC. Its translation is CASSPTGGASYEQYF.

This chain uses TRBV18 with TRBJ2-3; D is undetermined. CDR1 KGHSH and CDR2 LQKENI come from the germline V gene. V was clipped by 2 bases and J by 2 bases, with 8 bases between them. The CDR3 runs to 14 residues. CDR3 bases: TGTGCCAGCTCACCAAGGGTCCCCACAGATACGCAGTATTTT. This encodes CASSPRVPTDTQYF. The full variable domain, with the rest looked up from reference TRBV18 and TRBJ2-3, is NAGVMQNPRHLVRRRGQEARLRCSPMKGHSHVYWYRQLPEEGLKFMVYLQKENIIDESGMPKERFSAEFPKEGPSILRIQQVVRGDSAAYFCASSPRVPTDTQYFGPGTRLTVL.

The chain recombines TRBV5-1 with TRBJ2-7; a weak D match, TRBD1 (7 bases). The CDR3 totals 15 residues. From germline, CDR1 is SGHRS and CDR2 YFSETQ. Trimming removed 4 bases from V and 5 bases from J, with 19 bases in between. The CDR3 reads CASSLEGAGIDEQYF. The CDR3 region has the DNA TGCGCCAGCAGCCTGGAGGGGGCCGGGATCGACGAGCAGTACTTC. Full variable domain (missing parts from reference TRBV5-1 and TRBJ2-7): KAGVTQTPRYLIKTRGQQVTLSCSPISGHRSVSWYQQTPGQGLQFLFEYFSETQRNKGNFPGRFSGRQFSNSRSEMNVSTLELGDSALYLCASSLEGAGIDEQYFGPGTRLTVT.

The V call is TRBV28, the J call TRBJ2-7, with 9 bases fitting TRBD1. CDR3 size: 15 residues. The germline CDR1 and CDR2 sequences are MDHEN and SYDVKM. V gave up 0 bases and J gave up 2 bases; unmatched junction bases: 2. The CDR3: CASSLWRQGAYEQYF. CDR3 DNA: TGTGCCAGCAGTTTATGGAGACAGGGGGCCTACGAGCAGTACTTC. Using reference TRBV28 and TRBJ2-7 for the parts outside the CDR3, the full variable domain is DVKVTQSSRYLVKRTGEKVFLECVQDMDHENMFWYRQDPGLGLRLIYFSYDVKMKEKGDIPEGYSVSREKKERFSLILESASTNQTSMYLCASSLWRQGAYEQYFGPGTRLTVT.

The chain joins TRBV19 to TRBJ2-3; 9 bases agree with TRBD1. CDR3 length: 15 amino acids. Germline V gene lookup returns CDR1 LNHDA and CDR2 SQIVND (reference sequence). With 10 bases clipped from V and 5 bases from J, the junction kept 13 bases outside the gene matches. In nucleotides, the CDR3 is TGTGCCATAAGAGAGACCGGGACAGGGCGAGATACGCAGTATTTT. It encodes CAIRETGTGRDTQYF.

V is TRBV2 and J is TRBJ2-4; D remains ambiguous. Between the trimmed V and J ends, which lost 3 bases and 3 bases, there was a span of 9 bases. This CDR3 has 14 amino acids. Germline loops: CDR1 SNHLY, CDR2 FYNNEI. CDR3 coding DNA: TGTGCCAGCAGTGAGAGGCGGATCAAAAACATTCAGTACTTC. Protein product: CASSERRIKNIQYF.

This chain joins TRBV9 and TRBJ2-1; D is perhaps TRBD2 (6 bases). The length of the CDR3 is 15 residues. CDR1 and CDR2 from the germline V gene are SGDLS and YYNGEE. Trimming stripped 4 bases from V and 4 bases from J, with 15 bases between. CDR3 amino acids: CASSSRWGTYNEQFF. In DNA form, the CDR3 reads TGTGCCAGCAGCTCACGATGGGGGACTTACAATGAGCAGTTCTTC. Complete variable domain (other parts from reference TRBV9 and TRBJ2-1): DSGVTQTPKHLITATGQRVTLRCSPRSGDLSVYWYQQSLDQGLQFLIQYYNGEERAKGNILERFSAQQFPDLHSELNLSSLELGDSALYFCASSSRWGTYNEQFFGPGTRLTVL.

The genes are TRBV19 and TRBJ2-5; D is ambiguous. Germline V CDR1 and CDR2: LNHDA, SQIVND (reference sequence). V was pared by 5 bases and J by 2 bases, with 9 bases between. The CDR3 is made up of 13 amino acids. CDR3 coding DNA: TGTGCCAGTAGTGTGGGTCCTCAAGAGACCCAGTACTTC. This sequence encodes CASSVGPQETQYF.

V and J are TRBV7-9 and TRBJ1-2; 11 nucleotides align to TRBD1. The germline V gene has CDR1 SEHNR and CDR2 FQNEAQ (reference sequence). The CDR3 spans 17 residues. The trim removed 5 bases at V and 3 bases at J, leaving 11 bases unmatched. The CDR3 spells CASSDKSDRGLDYGYTF. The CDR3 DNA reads TGTGCCAGCAGCGACAAATCGGACAGGGGGCTCGACTATGGCTACACCTTC.

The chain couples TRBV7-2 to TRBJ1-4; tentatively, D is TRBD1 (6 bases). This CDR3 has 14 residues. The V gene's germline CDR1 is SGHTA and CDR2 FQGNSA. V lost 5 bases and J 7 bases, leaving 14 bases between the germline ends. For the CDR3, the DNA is TGTGCCAGCAGCCCCGGGCAGGGGAGTGAAAAACTGTTTTTT. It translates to CASSPGQGSEKLFF.